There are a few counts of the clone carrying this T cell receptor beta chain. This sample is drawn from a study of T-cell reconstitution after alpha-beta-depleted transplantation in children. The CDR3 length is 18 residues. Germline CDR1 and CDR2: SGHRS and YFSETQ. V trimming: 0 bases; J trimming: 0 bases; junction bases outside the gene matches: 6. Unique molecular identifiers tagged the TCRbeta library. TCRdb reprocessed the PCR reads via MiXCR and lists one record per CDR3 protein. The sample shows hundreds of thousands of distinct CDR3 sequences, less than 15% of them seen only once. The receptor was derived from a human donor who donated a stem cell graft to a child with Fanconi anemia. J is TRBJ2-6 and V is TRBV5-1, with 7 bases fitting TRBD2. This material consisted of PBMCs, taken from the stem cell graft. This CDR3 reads CASSLGTGLDSGANVLTF. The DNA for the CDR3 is TGCGCCAGCAGCTTGGGTACCGGACTAGACTCTGGGGCCAACGTCCTGACTTTC. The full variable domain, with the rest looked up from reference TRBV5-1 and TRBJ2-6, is KAGVTQTPRYLIKTRGQQVTLSCSPISGHRSVSWYQQTPGQGLQFLFEYFSETQRNKGNFPGRFSGRQFSNSRSEMNVSTLELGDSALYLCASSLGTGLDSGANVLTFGAGSRLTVL.